This passage covers 4 T cell receptor beta chains from one sample sequenced in a study of T cell repertoires in cytomegalovirus infection. Antigens for these TCRs are unknown. TCRdb passed the reads through MiXCR, listing each CDR3 protein once. The sample lists 360,000 or so distinct CDR3 sequences, about 35% occurring once. Sequenced here: cultured PBMCs, sampled from culture after CMV antigen stimulation. The origin of the receptors is a human donor in good health (CMV status not recorded). Some clones in this sample may be carry-over from other donors' samples.

The chain has TRBV7-8 and TRBJ1-2; D is uncertain. CDR3 size: 16 residues. The germline CDR1 and CDR2 sequences are SGHVS and FQNEAQ. V was cut by 1 base and J by 3 bases, with 15 bases left in between. CDR3 sequence: CASSLDLPPTYYGYTF. CDR3 nucleotide sequence: TGTGCCAGCAGCTTAGATCTTCCCCCGACATACTATGGCTACACCTTC.

V is TRBV7-9 and J is TRBJ2-3, with 7 bases that match TRBD1. CDR1 is SEHNR and CDR2 is FQNEAQ in the germline V gene (reference sequence). The CDR3 extends over 16 amino acids. Trimming removed 3 bases from V and 3 bases from J; junction bases left unmatched: 9. CDR3 sequence (DNA): TGTGCCAGCAGCTTGACAGGGCGCATTGGAACAGATACGCAGTATTTT. It encodes CASSLTGRIGTDTQYF.

The V and J genes are TRBV10-1 and TRBJ2-1; possible D gene TRBD1, 6 bases. CDR1 is WNHNN and CDR2 is SYGVQD in the germline V gene (reference sequence). Trimming removed 3 bases from V and 6 bases from J, with 6 bases in between. This CDR3 is 12 amino acids long. CDR3 sequence: CASSEQGNEQFF. Here the CDR3 DNA reads TGCGCCAGCAGTGAACAGGGCAATGAGCAGTTCTTC.

V gene TRBV6-5 combines with J gene TRBJ2-1; TRBD2 agrees at 10 bases. V shed 5 bases, J shed 8 bases, and the junction held 3 bases outside the gene matches. The CDR3 consists of 13 residues. Germline CDR1 and CDR2: MNHEY and SVGAGI. CDR3 bases: TGTGCCAGCAGTGGGGGACTAGCGTATGAGCAGTTCTTC. Its protein product is CASSGGLAYEQFF.